This T cell receptor (beta chain) was found in a study of read filtering for tumor transcriptome and immune sequencing. Study-wide context: The cohort had around 18 men and roughly 13 women aged about 45 to 80, mean around 63 years. After DNase treatment, RNA was made into whole-transcriptome libraries.

Regarding the study as a whole: IR-seq captured clonotypes deeper and more reliably than RNA-seq.

The CDR3 is made up of 11 amino acids. V lost 6 bases to trimming and J lost 8 bases, with 7 bases between them. Germline V CDR1 and CDR2: MNHEY, SVGEGT. The sample holds many counts of this clonotype. Its antigen is not known. Molecular barcoded adaptors covering alpha/delta and beta/gamma chains were used on around 400 ng RNA. A single record per CDR3 protein comes from TCRdb applying MiXCR to the reads. This sample has approximately 50,000 distinct CDR3 sequences; 20% to 25% occur once, and the top ten carry about 18%. This sequence joins TRBV6-2 or TRBV6-3 and TRBJ2-2; no definite D call. Material for sequencing was a population of CD138-negative cells sorted from bone marrow. This clonotype was obtained from a donor at least 40 years old with multiple myeloma. CDR3 protein: CASRAPGELFF. The DNA for the CDR3 is TGTGCCAGCAGAGCCCCGGGGGAGCTGTTTTTT.